This passage covers 25 T cell receptor beta chains from one sample sequenced in a study of T cell responses to AZD1222 COVID-19 vaccine (TCRdb year 2021). Preparation of the library involved the immunoSEQ multiplex PCR assay. In its TCRdb copy, this immuneACCESS table keeps in-frame sequences only and misses some clones. Where compared with another copy, unresolved V genes explain less than half of these, and the others have no known cause. This sample lists under 150,000 clones; about nine tenths were detected once. Of the sample, 2% to 3% is held by the ten largest clones. In the paper's terms, the time point label means: about 28 days (+/-7) after the second vaccine dose. This specimen consisted of peripheral blood, obtained 28 days after the second AZD1222 dose. These receptor sequences come from an adult who received the AZD1222 COVID-19 vaccine.

The V and J genes are TRBV6-4 and TRBJ2-2; TRBD2 aligns across 11 bases. Germline trimming cut 5 bases from V and 1 base from J; bases unmatched to any gene: 3. Germline CDR1 reads MRHNA; CDR2 reads SNTAGT. This CDR3 region has 16 residues. Here the CDR3 reads CASSKLAGVNTGELFF. The CDR3 DNA reads as TGTGCCAGCAGTAAACTAGCGGGGGTGAACACCGGGGAGCTGTTTTTT.

The V and J genes are TRBV6-5 and TRBJ2-7; weak D call: TRBD1 (6 bases). CDR1 is MNHEY, CDR2 SVGAGI, per germline. The V and J ends lost 6 bases and 0 bases respectively, with 12 bases between them. The CDR3 is 14 amino acids. DNA for the CDR3: TGTGCCAGCAGCGAGGGACACCGCTCCTACGAGCAGTACTTC. It yields the protein CASSEGHRSYEQYF.

This chain connects TRBV6-2 or TRBV6-3 to TRBJ1-5; possible D gene TRBD1, 5 bases. Per the germline V gene, CDR1 is MNHEY and CDR2 is SVGEGT. Trimming took off 0 bases at V and 5 bases at J, with 11 bases between the two ends. The CDR3 runs to 15 residues. CDR3 in amino acids: CASSYSGGSDQPQHF. Here the CDR3 DNA reads TGTGCCAGCAGTTACTCGGGGGGGAGCGATCAGCCCCAGCATTTT.

V gene TRBV7-9 combines with J gene TRBJ1-4; no clear D gene. Germline V gene lookup returns CDR1 SEHNR and CDR2 FQNEAQ (reference sequence). The V gene lost 5 bases and the J gene lost 7 bases, with 5 bases spanning the gap. The CDR3 spans 11 residues. CDR3 coding DNA: TGTGCCAGCAGCCCCAGTGAAAAACTGTTTTTT. It yields the protein CASSPSEKLFF.

The V call is TRBV4-2, the J call TRBJ2-3; 9 positions agree with TRBD2. V shed 0 bases and J 1 base; nucleotides not matched to a gene: 5. CDR1 is LGHNA, CDR2 YNFKEQ, per germline. The CDR3 extends over 17 amino acids. Here the CDR3 DNA reads TGTGCCAGCAGCCAAGATCGCGGGGGGGCAGGCACAGATACGCAGTATTTT. Translation gives CASSQDRGGAGTDTQYF.

J is TRBJ1-3 and V is TRBV19, with D possibly being TRBD1 (6 bases). Germline V gene lookup returns CDR1 LNHDA and CDR2 SQIVND (reference sequence). The CDR3 is 19 residues long. Trimming removed 5 bases at V and 0 bases at J, with 23 bases between. CDR3 sequence reads: CASSAWRAGETYSGNTIYF. DNA for the CDR3: TGTGCCAGTAGTGCCTGGAGAGCAGGGGAAACATACTCTGGAAACACCATATATTTT.

The chain carries TRBV7-2 and TRBJ1-2, with no clear D. V was clipped by 8 bases and J by 13 bases, with 23 bases between them. Looked up from germline, CDR1 is SGHTA and CDR2 is FQGNSA. This CDR3 spans 13 amino acids. The CDR3 spells CASGRAGVSGCTF. DNA of the CDR3: TGTGCCAGCGGTAGGGCCGGGGTTTCCGGGTGCACCTTC.

The chain uses TRBV7-9 and TRBJ1-4; 7 nucleotides match TRBD1. This CDR3 has 15 amino acids. V shed 5 bases, J shed 6 bases, and the junction held 9 bases outside the gene matches. Germline V gives CDR1 SEHNR, CDR2 FQNEAQ (reference sequence). The CDR3 loop is CASSPGDRADEKLFF. The DNA for the CDR3 is TGTGCCAGCAGCCCCGGAGACAGGGCAGATGAAAAACTGTTTTTT.

The genes are TRBV4-3 and TRBJ2-3; 11 positions match TRBD2. The CDR3 sequence is 16 residues long. With V trimmed by 0 bases and J by 5 bases, 4 bases remained unmatched. Germline V CDR1 and CDR2: LGHNA, YSLEER. The CDR3, as DNA: TGCGCCAGCAGCCAAGAAGTAGCGGGGGGGAAAGATACGCAGTATTTT. It codes for CASSQEVAGGKDTQYF.

About this clone itself: The same CDR3 also results from other DNA sequences found in this sample. The chain is built from TRBV7-3 and TRBJ1-2; D is undetermined. Germline CDR1 and CDR2: SGHTA and FQGTGA. CDR3 length: 13 amino acids. With 1 base removed from V and 2 bases from J, the gap between germline ends came to 5 bases. The CDR3 spells CASSLSQNYGYTF. The CDR3 DNA is TGTGCCAGCAGCTTAAGTCAAAACTATGGCTACACCTTC.

The gene calls are TRBV6-5 and TRBJ2-7; a possible D gene is TRBD1 (6 bases). V lost 6 bases and J 0 bases, leaving 15 bases between the germline ends. This CDR3 is built from 15 residues. Germline values: CDR1 MNHEY, CDR2 SVGAGI. CDR3 in DNA: TGTGCCAGCAGCCCCCGAGACAGGACCTCCTACGAGCAGTACTTC. It is translated as CASSPRDRTSYEQYF.

J is TRBJ1-1 and V is TRBV9; D is undetermined. With 0 bases removed from V and 0 bases from J, the gap between germline ends came to 12 bases. The CDR3 consists of 16 residues. Germline V gives CDR1 SGDLS, CDR2 YYNGEE. CDR3 DNA: TGTGCCAGCAGCGTAGCCCCGGCAGCAATGAACACTGAAGCTTTCTTT. Residues: CASSVAPAAMNTEAFF.

This chain connects TRBV7-2 to TRBJ1-1; D is perhaps TRBD1 (6 bases). The CDR3 consists of 14 residues. Between the trimmed V and J ends, which lost 4 bases and 6 bases, there was a span of 15 bases. Germline V lookup: CDR1 SGHTA, CDR2 FQGNSA. The CDR3 coding sequence is TGTGCCAGCAGCTCGCTAGGGGGGGGTTCTGAAGCTTTCTTT. It yields the protein CASSSLGGGSEAFF.

The sample holds a few counts of this clone. The gene calls are TRBV6-5 and TRBJ1-2; 7 bases map to TRBD1. The J segment lost 5 bases and the V segment lost 5 bases, leaving 8 bases of the junction unmatched. In germline, CDR1 is MNHEY, CDR2 SVGAGI. CDR3 size: 14 residues. CDR3 DNA: TGTGCCAGCAGTCGACAGGGTGGGGGGTATGGCTACACCTTC. Protein: CASSRQGGGYGYTF.

The chain has TRBV3-1 (or the pseudogene TRBV3-2) and TRBJ1-5; D unclear. Per the germline V gene, CDR1 is LGHDT and CDR2 is YNNKEL (reference sequence). The CDR3 consists of 13 residues. V was trimmed by 0 bases and J by 11 bases, leaving 11 bases between them. For the CDR3, the DNA is TGTGCCAGCAGCCAAGATAGGCACAAGTCCCAGCATTTT. Translated, it gives CASSQDRHKSQHF.

A single count supports this clone. The rearrangement uses TRBV24-1 and TRBJ1-3; no firm D call. Per germline, CDR1 KGHDR and CDR2 SFDVKD. V shed 1 base and J shed 3 bases, with 6 bases lying between them. The CDR3 is 14 amino acids. CDR3 sequence (DNA): TGTGCCACCAGTGATTTACGGTATGGAAACACCATATATTTT. Its protein is CATSDLRYGNTIYF.

The rearrangement uses TRBV7-9 and TRBJ2-3; D gene unclear. V lost 1 base and J 4 bases, leaving 3 bases between the germline ends. Germline V gene lookup returns CDR1 SEHNR and CDR2 FQNEAQ (reference sequence). The CDR3 consists of 12 residues. CDR3 DNA: TGTGCCAGCAGCTTAGGGGCAGATACGCAGTATTTT. Protein: CASSLGADTQYF.

The chain uses TRBV7-8 and TRBJ1-2, with TRBD1 as a possible D gene (5 bases). Germline V gives CDR1 SGHVS, CDR2 FQNEAQ. V was cut by 3 bases and J by 4 bases, with 9 bases left in between. This CDR3 has 13 amino acids. The CDR3 sequence is CASSFGHSYGYTF. The CDR3, as DNA: TGTGCCAGCAGCTTCGGACACTCCTATGGCTACACCTTC.

This clone was counted a few times. The chain couples TRBV6-5 to TRBJ1-2, with 7 bases aligning to TRBD1. This CDR3 region has 13 residues. Germline V gives CDR1 MNHEY, CDR2 SVGAGI. V shed 6 bases, J shed 5 bases, and the junction held 6 bases outside the gene matches. The CDR3 region is CASSQDRRYGYTF. The CDR3 DNA is TGTGCCAGCAGCCAGGACAGGAGATATGGCTACACCTTC.

The chain has TRBV5-4 and TRBJ1-3; no definite D call. V gave up 2 bases and J gave up 4 bases, with 7 bases separating them. CDR1 is SGHNT and CDR2 is YYREEE in the germline V gene (reference sequence). The CDR3 has 13 amino acids. This chain's CDR3 is CASSFATGNTIYF. The CDR3 region has the DNA TGTGCCAGCAGCTTCGCCACGGGAAACACCATATATTTT.

The chain has TRBV5-5 and TRBJ1-3; no clear D. This CDR3 has 14 residues. The V gene's germline CDR1 is SGHKS and CDR2 YYEKEE (reference sequence). The V end lost 4 bases, the J end lost 4 bases, and 12 bases lay between the germline ends. CDR3 nucleotide sequence: TGTGCCAGCAGCCAGGAGGGATCAGGAAACACCATATATTTT. This encodes CASSQEGSGNTIYF.

J is TRBJ2-3 and V is TRBV18, with TRBD2 matching 8 bases. The CDR3 length is 14 residues. In germline, CDR1 is KGHSH, CDR2 LQKENI. Unmatched junction bases numbered 3, after V lost 5 bases and J lost 2 bases. Here the CDR3 reads CASSWTSFTDTQYF. CDR3 sequence (DNA): TGTGCCAGCTCATGGACTAGCTTCACAGATACGCAGTATTTT.

The chain has TRBV7-8 and TRBJ2-1; 9 bases fit TRBD2. CDR3 size: 16 residues. Germline assignment: CDR1 SGHVS and CDR2 FQNEAQ. Unmatched junction bases numbered 6, after V lost 0 bases and J lost 6 bases. The CDR3 DNA follows: TGTGCCAGCAGCTTAGCGCGCGCGGGGGGGTTCAATGAGCAGTTCTTC. This codes for CASSLARAGGFNEQFF. Looking up the rest from reference TRBV7-8 and TRBJ2-1 gives the full variable domain: GAGVSQSPRYKVAKRGQDVALRCDPISGHVSLFWYQQALGQGPEFLTYFQNEAQLDKSGLPSDRFFAERPEGSVSTLKIQRTQQEDSAVYLCASSLARAGGFNEQFFGPGTRLTVL.

This chain connects TRBV4-2 to TRBJ1-4; weak D call: TRBD1 (6 bases). The V and J ends lost 1 base and 2 bases respectively, with 11 bases between them. Germline CDR1 is LGHNA and CDR2 is YNFKEQ. CDR3 length: 16 residues. The CDR3, as DNA: TGTGCCAGCAGCCAAGGGTCAGGGGAGACTAATGAAAAACTGTTTTTT. Protein sequence: CASSQGSGETNEKLFF.

V gene TRBV4-1 combines with J gene TRBJ1-4, with D uncertain. Trimming removed 1 base at V and 3 bases at J, with 15 bases between. CDR1 and CDR2 from the germline V gene are MGHRA and YSYEKL. CDR3 length: 17 residues. The chain's CDR3 is CASSQGARLGANEKLFF. For the CDR3, the DNA is TGCGCCAGCAGCCAAGGGGCCCGGCTTGGGGCTAATGAAAAACTGTTTTTT.